A single sample is the source of the 22 T cell receptor beta chains below, sequenced in a study of T cells expressing NK-cell markers. TCRdb re-called the 5' RACE reads, yielding one record per CDR3 amino acid sequence without DNA. Here the sample table reports about 300,000 distinct CDR3 sequences. Sequencing was done on a sample of blood T cells: a sorted CD56 or NKG2C T cell subset, CD4+ or CD8+ T cells, or bulk PBMC T cells (not recorded which). These receptors were obtained from a woman aged 18 to 69 in good health.

The V gene is TRBV12-3 or TRBV12-4, the J gene TRBJ1-5. This CDR3 region has 15 residues. The CDR3 sequence is CASSSAGDGNQPQHF.

The chain combines TRBV6-1 with TRBJ2-3; TCRdb gives TRBD1 as the D gene, but with no DNA this cannot be confirmed. CDR3 size: 14 residues. Germline-derived CDR1 and CDR2 are MNHNS and SASEGT. The CDR3 region is CASSPVGAGDTQYF.

V gene TRBV7-6 combines with J gene TRBJ2-3; TCRdb outputs TRBD1, but without DNA this stays unchecked. The germline V gene encodes CDR1 SGHVS and CDR2 FNYEAQ. The CDR3 covers 14 residues. The CDR3: CASSLGTDTDTQYF.

The J gene is TRBJ2-1, the V gene TRBV20-1; the D gene TCRdb calls, TRBD2, cannot be checked with no DNA. The length of the CDR3 is 14 residues. The germline V gene encodes CDR1 DFQATT and CDR2 SNEGSKA (reference sequence). CDR3 sequence: CSARLAGGLDEQFF.

The chain recombines TRBV6-5 with TRBJ1-3. The germline CDR1 and CDR2 sequences are MNHEY and SVGAGI. The CDR3 is made up of 17 amino acids. CDR3: CASSYSLRTGSGNTIYF.

V gene TRBV30 combines with J gene TRBJ2-1; TCRdb indicates TRBD2, and absent DNA this call remains unverified. The germline V gene encodes CDR1 GTSNPN and CDR2 SVGIG (reference sequence). The CDR3 is 15 residues long. CDR3 in amino acids: CAWRTGTSPYNEQFF. Based on the CDR3 plus reference TRBV30 and TRBJ2-1, the full variable domain is SQTIHQWPATLVQPVGSPLSLECTVEGTSNPNLYWYRQAAGRGLQLLFYSVGIGQISSEVPQNLSASRPQDRQFILSSKKLLLSDSGFYLCAWRTGTSPYNEQFFGPGTRLTVL.

The chain couples TRBV12-3 or TRBV12-4 to TRBJ1-2; TCRdb proposes TRBD1, but this gene call is untestable without DNA. The CDR3 is 12 residues long. This CDR3 reads CASSTGGFGYTF.

This chain uses TRBV7-2 with TRBJ2-1; without DNA, the TCRdb call of TRBD2 cannot be checked. The CDR3 is 13 residues long. Germline V CDR1 and CDR2: SGHTA, FQGNSA. The CDR3 is CASNKPGEGEQFF. The variable domain in full, with the rest retrieved from reference TRBV7-2 and TRBJ2-1, is GAGVSQSPSNKVTEKGKDVELRCDPISGHTALYWYRQSLGQGLEFLIYFQGNSAPDKSGLPSDRFSAERTGGSVSTLTIQRTQQEDSAVYLCASNKPGEGEQFFGPGTRLTVL.

The J gene is TRBJ2-7, the V gene TRBV3-1; with no DNA, the TCRdb D assignment of TRBD2 cannot be verified. This CDR3 is 15 amino acids long. Germline CDR1 is LGHDT and CDR2 is YNNKEL (reference sequence). CDR3 in amino acids: CASSQDRRGSYEQYF.

The V and J genes are TRBV7-2 and TRBJ2-7. This CDR3 spans 12 amino acids. Germline V lookup: CDR1 SGHTA, CDR2 FQGNSA. This chain's CDR3 is CASSAAGDEQYF.

The V gene is TRBV27, the J gene TRBJ2-5; TCRdb calls TRBD2, which cannot be checked without DNA. This CDR3 is built from 18 residues. CDR1 is MNHEY, CDR2 SMNVEV, per germline (reference sequence). The CDR3: CASSLSGTSRIGGETQYF.

V gene TRBV12-3 or TRBV12-4 combines with J gene TRBJ1-4. The CDR3 totals 15 residues. CDR3 in amino acids: CASSLARMTNEKLFF.

This sequence joins TRBV20-1 and TRBJ2-7. The CDR3 length is 15 residues. The germline V gene has CDR1 DFQATT and CDR2 SNEGSKA (reference sequence). This CDR3 reads CSARDLVLPSYEQYF.

The chain is built from TRBV11-2 and TRBJ2-1; the TCRdb call, TRBD2, lacks DNA for checking. Germline V gives CDR1 SGHAT, CDR2 FQNNGV. The CDR3 contains 15 residues. The CDR3: CASSVTSGGAVEQFF.

The chain is built from TRBV6-5 and TRBJ2-2. This CDR3 region has 16 residues. Germline V gene sequence: CDR1 MNHEY, CDR2 SVGAGI. The CDR3: CASSYSIAGNTGELFF.

This sequence joins TRBV18 and TRBJ1-6. Germline V gene data show CDR1 as KGHSH and CDR2 as LQKENI. The CDR3 is 11 amino acids. The CDR3 loop reads CASSPGQALHF.

V gene TRBV5-6 combines with J gene TRBJ2-7. This CDR3 spans 16 amino acids. Looked up from germline, CDR1 is SGHDT and CDR2 is YYEEEE. The CDR3 reads CASSLAGRIVFYEQYF.

The chain combines TRBV20-1 with TRBJ1-5; lacking DNA, the TRBD1 call made by TCRdb goes unchecked. CDR1 is DFQATT, CDR2 SNEGSKA, per germline (reference sequence). This CDR3 is built from 14 residues. The CDR3 here is CSAPGRGANQPQHF.

The gene calls are TRBV23-1 and TRBJ2-3. TRBV23-1 is filed as an ORF, its function uncertain. The CDR3 runs 13 residues. CDR3 region: CASSHQGADTQYF.

This rearrangement joins TRBV20-1 to TRBJ2-6; TCRdb proposes TRBD2, but this gene call is untestable without DNA. The CDR3 is 17 amino acids. Germline assignment: CDR1 DFQATT and CDR2 SNEGSKA (reference sequence). The CDR3 spells CSARDRSGRVGANVLTF.

The chain combines TRBV6-5 with TRBJ2-3. CDR3 length: 14 residues. CDR1 and CDR2 from the germline V gene are MNHEY and SVGAGI. Here the CDR3 reads CASSYGATTDTQYF.

The chain uses TRBV6-1 and TRBJ2-7; absent DNA, TCRdb's TRBD1 call cannot be checked. CDR1 and CDR2 from the germline V gene are MNHNS and SASEGT. This CDR3 region has 13 residues. CDR3: CASPLAPVDEQYF.